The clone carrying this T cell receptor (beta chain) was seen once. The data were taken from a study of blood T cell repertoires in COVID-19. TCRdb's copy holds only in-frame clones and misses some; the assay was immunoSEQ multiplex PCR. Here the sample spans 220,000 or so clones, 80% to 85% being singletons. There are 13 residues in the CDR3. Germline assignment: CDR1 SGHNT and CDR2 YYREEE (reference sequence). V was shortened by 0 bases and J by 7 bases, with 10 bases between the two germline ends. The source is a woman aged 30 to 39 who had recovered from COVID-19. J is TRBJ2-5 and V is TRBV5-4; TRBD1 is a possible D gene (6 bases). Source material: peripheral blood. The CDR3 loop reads CASSLDPTGTQYF. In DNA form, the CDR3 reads TGTGCCAGCAGCTTGGACCCGACAGGGACCCAGTACTTC.